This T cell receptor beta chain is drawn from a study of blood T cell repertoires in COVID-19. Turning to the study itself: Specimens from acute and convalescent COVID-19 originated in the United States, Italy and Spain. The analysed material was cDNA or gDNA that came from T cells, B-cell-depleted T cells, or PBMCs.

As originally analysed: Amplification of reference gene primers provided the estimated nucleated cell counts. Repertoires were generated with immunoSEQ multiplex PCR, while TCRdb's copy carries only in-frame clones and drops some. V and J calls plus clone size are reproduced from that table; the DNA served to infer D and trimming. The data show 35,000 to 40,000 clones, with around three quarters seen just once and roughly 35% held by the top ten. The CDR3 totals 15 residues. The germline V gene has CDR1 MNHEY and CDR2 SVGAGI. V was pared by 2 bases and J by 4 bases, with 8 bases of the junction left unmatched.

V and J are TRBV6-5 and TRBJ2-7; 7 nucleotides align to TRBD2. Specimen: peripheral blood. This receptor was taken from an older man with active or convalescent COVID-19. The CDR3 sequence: CASSYSRGSGYEQYF. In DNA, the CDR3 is TGTGCCAGCAGTTACAGCCGCGGGAGTGGTTACGAGCAGTACTTC.